These T cell receptor beta chains were read from a single sample in a study of blood T cell repertoires in COVID-19. Some clones are missing from TCRdb's copy, which holds only in-frame ones; the method was immunoSEQ multiplex PCR. The sample shows some 140,000 clones, roughly 80% of them seen only once. The sample taken for sequencing was PBMCs or T cells enriched from blood (not recorded which). The source is a middle-aged man with acute COVID-19. Both conserved end residues are part of each CDR3. The D gene is left open where the match is weak. Expanded clones are given a class, and other clones once, few, many or no size at all.

d_call	cdr3_length	v_call	clone_size	j_call	cdr3_nt	cdr3_aa
TRBD2	16	TRBV30	few	TRBJ2-3	TGTGCCTGGGGGGATGGGACTAGCGGAAGCACAGATACGCAGTATTTT	CAWGDGTSGSTDTQYF
NA	13	TRBV19	NA	TRBJ1-1	TGTGCCAGTAGTAACAGTAAGAACACTGAAGCTTTCTTT	CASSNSKNTEAFF
NA	16	TRBV5-1	once	TRBJ1-1	TGCGCCAGCAGCTTGGGCACCCAAAGCATGAACACTGAAGCTTTCTTT	CASSLGTQSMNTEAFF
NA	15	TRBV7-9	NA	TRBJ1-6	TGTGCCAGCAGCTTATCATCAGCGCTTAATTCACCCCTCCACTTT	CASSLSSALNSPLHF
TRBD1	13	TRBV10-2	NA	TRBJ1-1	TGCGCCAGCAGTGGACAGGGGAACACTGAAGCTTTCTTT	CASSGQGNTEAFF
NA	14	TRBV5-1	NA	TRBJ2-3	TGCGCCAGCAGCGCCGGGACTCTTGGGGATACGCAGTATTTT	CASSAGTLGDTQYF
TRBD1	15	TRBV9	NA	TRBJ1-5	TGTGCCAGCAGCACCGGGACAGGGGCCAACTATCCCCAGCATTTT	CASSTGTGANYPQHF
TRBD1	13	TRBV6-5	NA	TRBJ1-1	TGTGCCAGCAGATGGGACAGCGGCACTGAAGCTTTCTTT	CASRWDSGTEAFF
NA	14	TRBV29-1	once	TRBJ1-1	TGCAGCGGGACTCAGAGGTCCGGGAACACTGAAGCTTTCTTT	CSGTQRSGNTEAFF
NA	16	TRBV19	NA	TRBJ1-1	TGTGCCAGTAGTATAGATCTCCAGGGTAGGCACACTGAAGCTTTCTTT	CASSIDLQGRHTEAFF
TRBD1	15	TRBV19	few	TRBJ1-5	TGTGCCAGTAGTAGCGGGACAGGGGGGGGCCAGCCCCAGCATTTT	CASSSGTGGGQPQHF
TRBD2	13	TRBV9	NA	TRBJ2-7	TGTGCCAGCAGTCTAGCGGGGGGTTTCGAGCAGTACTTC	CASSLAGGFEQYF
NA	18	TRBV5-4	NA	TRBJ1-2	TGTGCCAGCAGCTTAGCGCCGGGGAACTATCGAGTTAACTATGGCTACACCTTC	CASSLAPGNYRVNYGYTF
TRBD1	15	TRBV3-1/TRBV3-2	NA	TRBJ1-5	TGTGCCAGCAGCCCCGCGGACAGGGTAAATCAGCCCCAGCATTTT	CASSPADRVNQPQHF
NA	14	TRBV11-2	NA	TRBJ2-7	TGTGCCAGCAGCTTAGACCCAGGGGCCTACGAGCAGTACTTC	CASSLDPGAYEQYF
NA	21	TRBV28	NA	TRBJ1-3	TGTGCCAGCAGTTTATTGTCAGGGGTCAACACCTACCGCTACTCTGGAAACACCATATATTTT	CASSLLSGVNTYRYSGNTIYF
TRBD2	15	TRBV6-5	NA	TRBJ2-7	TGTGCCAGCAGTACCGGACTAGATAACTCCTACGAGCAGTACTTC	CASSTGLDNSYEQYF
TRBD1	17	TRBV5-1	NA	TRBJ2-1	TGCGCCAGCAGCTTGGCCTGGACAGGGAACGGGGACAATGAGCAGTTCTTC	CASSLAWTGNGDNEQFF
NA	13	TRBV19	NA	TRBJ1-3	TGTGCCAGTAGATTGAGCTCTGGAAACACCATATATTTT	CASRLSSGNTIYF
TRBD2	19	TRBV27	NA	TRBJ2-1	TGTGCCAGCAGTCCCCGGGTCGGTTCTACCCCGGGACTAGCGGTCTTTAGGTTCTTC	CASSPRVGSTPGLAVFRFF
NA	14	TRBV24-1	NA	TRBJ2-3	TGTGCCACCAGTGATTTCGGGGACACAGATACGCAGTATTTT	CATSDFGDTDTQYF
NA	13	TRBV30	NA	TRBJ1-1	TGTGCCTGGAGTGTAACAGCTTGGACTGAAGCTTTCTTT	CAWSVTAWTEAFF
TRBD2	17	TRBV4-2	NA	TRBJ2-3	TGTGCCAGCAGCCAAGAACCTAGCGGGGGGGCGCCAGATACGCAGTATTTT	CASSQEPSGGAPDTQYF
NA	13	TRBV15	NA	TRBJ2-1	TGTGCCACCAGTCCCCTCCGGAGCAATGAGCAGTTCTTC	CATSPLRSNEQFF
NA	15	TRBV7-2	NA	TRBJ1-2	TGTGCCAGCAGCTTAGGGACAGAAGATCTATCTGGCTACACCTTC	CASSLGTEDLSGYTF
NA	16	TRBV3-1/TRBV3-2	NA	TRBJ2-1	TGTGCCAGCAGCCAGACTCTTCCGAGCTCCTACAATGAGCAGTTCTTC	CASSQTLPSSYNEQFF
NA	16	TRBV4-3	many	TRBJ2-3	TGCGCCAGCAGCCAAGGGGCGGGAAGAAGCACAGATACGCAGTATTTT	CASSQGAGRSTDTQYF
NA	15	TRBV28	NA	TRBJ2-7	TGTGCCAGCAGTCTTCAGACAGTAACCCTCTACGAGCAGTACTTC	CASSLQTVTLYEQYF
TRBD1	18	TRBV4-2	NA	TRBJ1-2	TGTGCCAGCAGCCAAGAAGCAGCAGTGGGACAGGGGGCAGGTGGCTACACCTTC	CASSQEAAVGQGAGGYTF
NA	15	TRBV11-3	NA	TRBJ1-1	TGTGCCAGCAGCTTAGGAACCGGAGAGACCACTGAAGCTTTCTTT	CASSLGTGETTEAFF
TRBD1	16	TRBV5-1	once	TRBJ2-7	TGCGCCAGCAGCTTGGCCCTGACAGGGAATCCTTACGAGCAGTACTTC	CASSLALTGNPYEQYF
NA	12	TRBV6-5	NA	TRBJ2-7	TGTGCCAGCAGCAAAGGGGTATACGAGCAGTACTTC	CASSKGVYEQYF
NA	15	TRBV6-5	few	TRBJ1-1	TGTGCCAGCAGTTACTCAGGAACAGGGCGTGCTGAAGCTTTCTTT	CASSYSGTGRAEAFF
TRBD1	12	TRBV9	NA	TRBJ1-2	TGTGCCAGCAGAGGGACAGGGCCTGGCCCCACCTTC	CASRGTGPGPTF
TRBD1	19	TRBV28	NA	TRBJ2-7	TGTGCCAGCAGTTTTGTTTGGGGGGTCGGGGACAGGACATCCTACGAGCAGTACTTC	CASSFVWGVGDRTSYEQYF
TRBD1	15	TRBV7-2	NA	TRBJ2-2	TGTGCCAGCAGCCCCTGGACAGGGGACACCGGGGAGCTGTTTTTT	CASSPWTGDTGELFF
TRBD1	15	TRBV4-3	NA	TRBJ1-4	TGCGCCAGCAGCCCGACAGGGGCAACTAATGAAAAACTGTTTTTT	CASSPTGATNEKLFF